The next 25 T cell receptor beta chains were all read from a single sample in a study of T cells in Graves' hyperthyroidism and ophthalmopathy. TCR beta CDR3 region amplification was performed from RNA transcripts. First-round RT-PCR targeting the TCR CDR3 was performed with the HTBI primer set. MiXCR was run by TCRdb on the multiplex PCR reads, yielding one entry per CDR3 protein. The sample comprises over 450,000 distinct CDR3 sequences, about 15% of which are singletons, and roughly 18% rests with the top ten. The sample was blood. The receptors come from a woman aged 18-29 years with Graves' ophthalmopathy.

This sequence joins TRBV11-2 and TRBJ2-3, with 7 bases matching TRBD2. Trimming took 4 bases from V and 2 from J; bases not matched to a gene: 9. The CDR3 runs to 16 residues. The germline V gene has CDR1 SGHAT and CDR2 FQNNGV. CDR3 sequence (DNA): TGTGCCAGCAGCTCACACCTGCGGGGGTTCACAGATACGCAGTATTTT. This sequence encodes CASSSHLRGFTDTQYF.

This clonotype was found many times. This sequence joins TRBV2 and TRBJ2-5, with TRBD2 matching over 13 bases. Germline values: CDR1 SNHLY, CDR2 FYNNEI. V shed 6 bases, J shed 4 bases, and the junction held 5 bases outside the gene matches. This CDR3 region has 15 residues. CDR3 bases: TGTGCCAGCAGGACTAGCGGGGGGAGTTTAGAGACCCAGTACTTC. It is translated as CASRTSGGSLETQYF.

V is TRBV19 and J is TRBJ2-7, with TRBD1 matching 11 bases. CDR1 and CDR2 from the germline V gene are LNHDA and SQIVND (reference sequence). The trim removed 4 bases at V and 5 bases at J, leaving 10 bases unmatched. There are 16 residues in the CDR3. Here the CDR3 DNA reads TGTGCCAGTAGTACGGGACAGGGGGTCGGAATGCACGAGCAGTACTTC. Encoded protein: CASSTGQGVGMHEQYF.

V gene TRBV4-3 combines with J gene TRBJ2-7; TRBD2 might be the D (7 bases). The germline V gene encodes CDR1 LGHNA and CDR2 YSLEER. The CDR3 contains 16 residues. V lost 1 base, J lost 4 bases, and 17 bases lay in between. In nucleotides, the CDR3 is TGCGCCAGCAGCCAAGGGGGGGGCAGGTTCGTTTACGAGCAGTACTTC. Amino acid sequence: CASSQGGGRFVYEQYF.

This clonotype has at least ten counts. The CDR3 nucleotides read TGCAGTGCAACTGACAGGGCCTATGGCTACACCTTC. Protein sequence: CSATDRAYGYTF. This chain joins TRBV20-1 and TRBJ1-2; the match to TRBD1 covers 7 bases. V dropped 6 bases and J dropped 4; count of bases not matched to a gene: 5. The CDR3 contains 12 residues. Germline V gene lookup returns CDR1 DFQATT and CDR2 SNEGSKA (reference sequence).

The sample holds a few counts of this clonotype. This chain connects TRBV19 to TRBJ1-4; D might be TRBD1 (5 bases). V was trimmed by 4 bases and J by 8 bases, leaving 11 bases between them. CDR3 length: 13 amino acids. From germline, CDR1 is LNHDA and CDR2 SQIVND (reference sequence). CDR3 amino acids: CASSRGAGEKLFF. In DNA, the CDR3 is TGTGCCAGTAGTAGAGGGGCTGGCGAAAAACTGTTTTTT.

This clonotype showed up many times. CDR3 bases: TGTGCCAGCAGCGAGAGGGGGGGCACCTACAATGAGCAGTTCTTC. This encodes CASSERGGTYNEQFF. The V call is TRBV6-1, the J call TRBJ2-1, with D perhaps TRBD2 (7 bases). Germline CDR1 reads MNHNS; CDR2 reads SASEGT. The length of the CDR3 is 15 residues. Trimming took 6 bases from V and 2 from J, leaving 14 bases between them.

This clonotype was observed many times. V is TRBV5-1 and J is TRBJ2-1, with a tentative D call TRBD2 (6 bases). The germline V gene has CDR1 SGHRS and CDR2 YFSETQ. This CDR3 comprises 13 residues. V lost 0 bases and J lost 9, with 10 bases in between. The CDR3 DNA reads TGCGCCAGCAGCTTGGTAGCGGCCAGTGAGCAGTTCTTC. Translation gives CASSLVAASEQFF.

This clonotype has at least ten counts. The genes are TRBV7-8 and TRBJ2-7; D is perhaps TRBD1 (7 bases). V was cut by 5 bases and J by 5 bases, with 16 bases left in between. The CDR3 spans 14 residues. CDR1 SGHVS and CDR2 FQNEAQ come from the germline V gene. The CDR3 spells CASSRLGQVDEQYF. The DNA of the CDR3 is TGTGCCAGCAGCCGACTAGGACAGGTGGACGAGCAGTACTTC.

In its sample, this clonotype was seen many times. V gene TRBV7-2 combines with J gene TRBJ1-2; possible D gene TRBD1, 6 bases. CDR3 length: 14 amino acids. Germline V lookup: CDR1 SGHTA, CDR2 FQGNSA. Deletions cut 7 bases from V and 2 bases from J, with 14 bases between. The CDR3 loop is CASTLTGQNYGYTF. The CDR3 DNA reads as TGTGCCAGCACACTAACGGGACAAAACTATGGCTACACCTTC.

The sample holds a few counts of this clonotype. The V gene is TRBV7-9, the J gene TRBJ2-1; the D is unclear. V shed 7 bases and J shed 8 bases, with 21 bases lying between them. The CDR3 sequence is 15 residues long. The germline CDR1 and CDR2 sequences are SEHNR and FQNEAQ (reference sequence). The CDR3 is CASTTSPFPSDEQFF. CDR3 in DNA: TGTGCCAGCACCACCTCCCCTTTTCCCTCCGATGAGCAGTTCTTC.

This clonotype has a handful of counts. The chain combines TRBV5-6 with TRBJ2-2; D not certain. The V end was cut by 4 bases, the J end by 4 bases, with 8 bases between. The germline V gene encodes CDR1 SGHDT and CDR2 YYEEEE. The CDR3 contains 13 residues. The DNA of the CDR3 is TGTGCCAGCAGCGTGATGTCCACCGGGGAGCTGTTTTTT. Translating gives CASSVMSTGELFF.

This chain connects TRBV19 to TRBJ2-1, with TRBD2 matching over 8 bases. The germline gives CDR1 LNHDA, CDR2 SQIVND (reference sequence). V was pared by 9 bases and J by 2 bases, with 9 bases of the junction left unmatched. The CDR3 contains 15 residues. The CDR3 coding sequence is TGTGCCAGCCAAACTAGCGGAGGGGCCTACAATGAGCAGTTCTTC. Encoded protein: CASQTSGGAYNEQFF.

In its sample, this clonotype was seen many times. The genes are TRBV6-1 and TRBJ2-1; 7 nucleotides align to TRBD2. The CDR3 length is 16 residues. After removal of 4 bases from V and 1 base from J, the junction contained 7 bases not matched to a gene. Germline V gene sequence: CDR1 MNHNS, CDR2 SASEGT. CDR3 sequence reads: CASSVEKLASYNEQFF. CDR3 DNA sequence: TGTGCCAGCAGTGTGGAAAAACTAGCGTCCTACAATGAGCAGTTCTTC.

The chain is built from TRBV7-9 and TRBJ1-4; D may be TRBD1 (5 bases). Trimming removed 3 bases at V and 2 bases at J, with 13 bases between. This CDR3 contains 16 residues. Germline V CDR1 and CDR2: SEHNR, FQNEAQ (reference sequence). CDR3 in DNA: TGTGCCAGCAGCTTCGGGGGAGGGGCGACTAATGAAAAACTGTTTTTT. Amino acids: CASSFGGGATNEKLFF.

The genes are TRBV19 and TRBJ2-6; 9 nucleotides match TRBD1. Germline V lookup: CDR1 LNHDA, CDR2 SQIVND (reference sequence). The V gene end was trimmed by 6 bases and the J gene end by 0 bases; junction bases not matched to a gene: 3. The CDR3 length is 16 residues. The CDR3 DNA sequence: TGTGCCAGTAGAAGGGACAGGGTCTCTGGGGCCAACGTCCTGACTTTC. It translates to CASRRDRVSGANVLTF.

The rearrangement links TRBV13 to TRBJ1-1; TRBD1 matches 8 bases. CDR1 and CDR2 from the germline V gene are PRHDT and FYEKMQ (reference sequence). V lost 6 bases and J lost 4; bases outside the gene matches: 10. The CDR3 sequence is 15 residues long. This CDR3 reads CASSPRTGLSTEAFF. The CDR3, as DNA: TGTGCCAGCAGTCCCCGGACAGGGCTCTCCACTGAAGCTTTCTTT.

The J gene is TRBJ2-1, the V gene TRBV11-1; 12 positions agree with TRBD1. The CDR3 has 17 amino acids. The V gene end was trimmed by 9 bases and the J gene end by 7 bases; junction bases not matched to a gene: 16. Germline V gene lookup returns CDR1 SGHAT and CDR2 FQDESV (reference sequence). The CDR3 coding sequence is TGTGCCAGTAGCGGAACTTCCGGGACAGGGGGCTTGAATGAGCAGTTCTTC. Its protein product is CASSGTSGTGGLNEQFF.

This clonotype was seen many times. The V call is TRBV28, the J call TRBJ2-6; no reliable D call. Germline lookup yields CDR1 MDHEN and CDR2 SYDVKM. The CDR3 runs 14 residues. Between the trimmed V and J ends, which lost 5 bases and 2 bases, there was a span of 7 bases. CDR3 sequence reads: CASSKPPGANVLTF. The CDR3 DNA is TGTGCCAGCAGTAAGCCCCCTGGGGCCAACGTCCTGACTTTC.

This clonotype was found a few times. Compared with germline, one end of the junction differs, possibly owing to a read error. CDR3 nucleotides: TGTGCCAGTAGTACGGGACGGGGCACCGCTGGGGCCAACGCCCTGACTTTC. This encodes CASSTGRGTAGANALTF. The gene calls are TRBV19 and TRBJ2-6; either TRBD1 or TRBD2 may fit D (5 bases each). The CDR3 has 17 amino acids. The germline V gene encodes CDR1 LNHDA and CDR2 SQIVND (reference sequence). The variable domain in full, completed from reference TRBV19 and TRBJ2-6, reads DGGITQSPKYLFRKEGQNVTLSCEQNLNHDAMYWYRQDPGQGLRLIYYSQIVNDFQKGDIAEGYSVSREKKESFPLTVTSAQKNPTAFYLCASSTGRGTAGANALTFGAGSRLTVL.

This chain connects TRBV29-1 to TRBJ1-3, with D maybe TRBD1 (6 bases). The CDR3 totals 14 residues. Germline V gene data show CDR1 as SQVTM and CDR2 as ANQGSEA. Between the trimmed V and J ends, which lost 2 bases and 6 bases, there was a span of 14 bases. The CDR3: CSVERGQGENTIYF. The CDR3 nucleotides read TGCAGCGTTGAACGGGGACAAGGGGAAAACACCATATATTTT.

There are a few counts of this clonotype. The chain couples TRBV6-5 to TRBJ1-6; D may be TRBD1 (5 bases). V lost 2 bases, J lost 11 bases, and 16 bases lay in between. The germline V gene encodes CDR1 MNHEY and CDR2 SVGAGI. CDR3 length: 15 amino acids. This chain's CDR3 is CASSYLQGRTAPLHF. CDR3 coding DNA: TGTGCCAGCAGTTACCTTCAGGGAAGGACGGCACCCCTCCACTTT.

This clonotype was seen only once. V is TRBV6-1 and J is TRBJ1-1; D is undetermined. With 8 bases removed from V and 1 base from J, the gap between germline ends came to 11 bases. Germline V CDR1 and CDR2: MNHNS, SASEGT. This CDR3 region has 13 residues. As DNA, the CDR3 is TGTGCCAGCGCCAAGACGGCGAACACTGAAGCTTTCTTT. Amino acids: CASAKTANTEAFF.

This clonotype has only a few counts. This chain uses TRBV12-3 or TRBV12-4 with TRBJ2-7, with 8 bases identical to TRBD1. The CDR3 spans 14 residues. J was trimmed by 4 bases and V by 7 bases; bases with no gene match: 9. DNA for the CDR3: TGTGCCAGCACACCAGCAGGGGGCTGGTACGAGCAGTACTTC. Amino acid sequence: CASTPAGGWYEQYF.

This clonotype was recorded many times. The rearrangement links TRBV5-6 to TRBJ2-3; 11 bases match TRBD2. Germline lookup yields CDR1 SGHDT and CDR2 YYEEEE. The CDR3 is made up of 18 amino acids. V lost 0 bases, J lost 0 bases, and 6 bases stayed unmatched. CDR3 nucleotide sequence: TGTGCCAGCAGCTTGGCCACGGGACTAGCGGTTAGCACAGATACGCAGTATTTT. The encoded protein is CASSLATGLAVSTDTQYF.